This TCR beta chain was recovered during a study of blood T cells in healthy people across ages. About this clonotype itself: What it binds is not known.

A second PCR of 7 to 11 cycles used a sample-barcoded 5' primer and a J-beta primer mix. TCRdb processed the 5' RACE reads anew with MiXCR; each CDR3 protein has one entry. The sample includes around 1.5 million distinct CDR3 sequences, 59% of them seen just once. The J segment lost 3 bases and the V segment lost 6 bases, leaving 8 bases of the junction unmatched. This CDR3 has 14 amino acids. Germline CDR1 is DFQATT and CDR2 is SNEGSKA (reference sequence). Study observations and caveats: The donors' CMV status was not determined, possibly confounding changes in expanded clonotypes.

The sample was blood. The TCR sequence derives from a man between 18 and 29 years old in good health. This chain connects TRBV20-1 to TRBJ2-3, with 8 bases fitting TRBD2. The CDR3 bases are TGCAGTGCGAAACCGGGACTAGGTACAGATACGCAGTATTTT. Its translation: CSAKPGLGTDTQYF.